This is a list of T cell receptor beta chains from one sample in a study of T-cell memory formation after mild COVID-19. From the 5' RACE reads, TCRdb called clonotypes with MiXCR, one entry per CDR3 protein. The sample yields about 610,000 distinct CDR3 sequences, 15% to 20% seen once. The sequenced material came from PBMCs or a T cell subset sorted from them (not recorded which). The receptors originated from an adult woman who had mild COVID-19 (a few samples of this study predate the infection). Cell type and time point are not known. Each CDR3 is given with its conserved first and last residue. The order of the fields is V gene, clone size, D gene, J gene, CDR3 protein, CDR3 DNA. A D gene is named only where the DNA matches it firmly. The size of a clone is reported for some rows only, either as once, few or many, or as a class for expanded clones.

>TRBV6-1|many|.|TRBJ2-7
CASSEEGGAIYEQYF
TGTGCCAGCAGTGAAGAGGGGGGCGCAATCTACGAGCAGTACTTC
>TRBV9|few|.|TRBJ2-3
CASSAQKVDTQYF
TGTGCCAGCAGCGCGCAAAAGGTGGATACGCAGTATTTT
>TRBV29-1|few|.|TRBJ1-2
CSAKTGNYGYTF
TGCAGCGCTAAAACAGGGAACTATGGCTACACCTTC
>TRBV25-1|few|.|TRBJ2-6
CASSENQGFSGANVLTF
TGTGCCAGCAGTGAAAATCAGGGGTTCTCTGGGGCCAACGTCCTGACTTTC
>TRBV9|.|TRBD1|TRBJ2-2
CASRETGDAGELFF
TGTGCCAGCAGAGAGACAGGGGACGCCGGGGAGCTGTTTTTT
>TRBV12-3/TRBV12-4|.|TRBD1|TRBJ2-7
CASSYPEQGTVINEQYF
TGTGCCAGCAGTTACCCCGAGCAAGGGACAGTTATTAACGAGCAGTACTTC
>TRBV11-1|.|TRBD1|TRBJ2-7
CASSSPPDRLEEQYF
TGTGCCAGCAGCTCCCCTCCGGACAGGCTGGAGGAGCAGTACTTC
>TRBV9|.|.|TRBJ1-1
CASSPPGRSGEAFF
TGTGCCAGCAGCCCCCCCGGTCGTTCAGGGGAAGCTTTCTTT
>TRBV4-1|.|.|TRBJ1-1
CASSQVYRETEAFF
TGCGCCAGCAGCCAAGTGTACAGGGAGACTGAAGCTTTCTTT
>TRBV6-6|.|.|TRBJ2-1
CASSYDGSYNEQFF
TGTGCCAGCAGTTACGATGGCTCCTACAATGAGCAGTTCTTC
>TRBV7-3|.|TRBD1|TRBJ2-7
CASSLRGGQGEQYF
TGTGCCAGCAGCTTAAGAGGGGGCCAAGGTGAGCAGTACTTC
>TRBV12-3/TRBV12-4|.|.|TRBJ1-4
CASSRISTNEKLFF
TGTGCCAGCAGTCGGATTTCAACTAATGAAAAACTGTTTTTT
>TRBV3-1|many|.|TRBJ2-3
CASSQEDTQYF
TGTGCCAGCAGCCAAGAAGATACGCAGTATTTT
>TRBV6-2/TRBV6-3|.|.|TRBJ1-1
CASSLEGRPGRRRLTEAFF
TGTGCCAGCAGTTTGGAAGGGAGACCGGGACGGAGGAGGTTAACTGAAGCTTTCTTT
>TRBV6-6|few|TRBD2|TRBJ2-2
CASSRRTSGTGELFF
TGTGCCAGCAGTCGGCGGACTAGCGGGACCGGGGAGCTGTTTTTT
>TRBV19|.|.|TRBJ2-1
CASSVVSYNEQFF
TGTGCCAGTAGTGTTGTTTCCTACAATGAGCAGTTCTTC
>TRBV30|.|TRBD2|TRBJ2-5
CAWATSAKTQYF
TGTGCCTGGGCGACTAGCGCAAAGACCCAGTACTTC
>TRBV6-5|once|.|TRBJ2-1
CASSYGEHSYNEQFF
TGTGCCAGCAGTTACGGCGAGCACTCCTACAATGAGCAGTTCTTC
>TRBV3-1|.|.|TRBJ2-7
CASSQEATSDEQYF
TGTGCCAGCAGCCAAGAGGCCACCTCGGACGAGCAGTACTTC
>TRBV24-1|few|TRBD2|TRBJ2-1
CATSDSGLAGEWHEQFF
TGTGCCACCAGTGACTCCGGACTAGCGGGAGAATGGCATGAGCAGTTCTTC
>TRBV5-4|few|TRBD2|TRBJ2-1
CASSFLTSGAYNEQFF
TGTGCCAGCAGTTTCCTTACTAGCGGGGCCTACAATGAGCAGTTCTTC
>TRBV7-2|few|TRBD2|TRBJ2-1
CASTSSGGAYNEQFF
TGTGCCAGCACCTCAAGCGGGGGGGCGTACAATGAGCAGTTCTTC
>TRBV10-3|.|TRBD1|TRBJ2-5
CAISHFDRGHQETQYF
TGTGCCATCAGTCACTTCGACAGGGGGCATCAAGAGACCCAGTACTTC
>TRBV9|once|.|TRBJ1-4
CASARMGETNEKLFF
TGTGCCAGCGCTAGGATGGGAGAAACTAATGAAAAACTGTTTTTT
>TRBV5-1|many|.|TRBJ2-3
CASSLATDTQYF
TGTGCCAGCAGCTTAGCGACAGATACGCAGTATTTT
>TRBV12-3/TRBV12-4|few|.|TRBJ1-1
CASSQGRAMNTEAFF
TGTGCCAGCAGTCAGGGGCGAGCCATGAACACTGAAGCTTTCTTT
>TRBV18|many|.|TRBJ1-1
CASSTVNTEAFF
TGTGCCAGCTCGACAGTGAACACTGAAGCTTTCTTT
>TRBV6-4|few|.|TRBJ2-5
CASSPRPFQETQYF
TGTGCCAGCAGCCCCAGACCCTTCCAAGAGACCCAGTACTTC
>TRBV7-9|few|.|TRBJ1-1
CASSLYGSSGRNTEAFF
TGTGCCAGCAGCTTATACGGTTCGTCAGGTAGGAACACTGAAGCTTTCTTT
>TRBV6-2/TRBV6-3|.|TRBD2|TRBJ2-7
CASSYATSGSTAYEQYF
TGTGCCAGCAGTTACGCCACTAGCGGGAGTACCGCCTACGAGCAGTACTTC
>TRBV30|few|.|TRBJ2-7
CAWSVQAPDEQYF
TGTGCCTGGAGTGTGCAGGCCCCGGACGAGCAGTACTTC
>TRBV7-8|many|.|TRBJ2-1
CASSFPRREQFF
TGTGCCAGCAGCTTCCCCAGACGGGAGCAGTTCTTC
>TRBV7-2|few|.|TRBJ1-3
CASSLDRAAGNTIYF
TGTGCCAGCAGCTTAGACAGGGCGGCTGGAAACACCATATATTTT
>TRBV5-5|.|.|TRBJ1-1
CASRYRVTNTEAFF
TGTGCCAGCCGCTACAGGGTAACCAACACTGAAGCTTTCTTT
>TRBV5-1|few|.|TRBJ1-1
CASSFPSGGNTEAFF
TGCGCCAGCAGCTTTCCTTCCGGGGGGAACACTGAAGCTTTCTTT
>TRBV21-1|.|.|TRBJ2-7
CASRGRPASYEQYF
TGTGCCAGCAGGGGCAGGCCAGCCTCCTACGAGCAGTACTTC
>TRBV9|few|.|TRBJ2-7
CASSVSILHEQYF
TGTGCCAGCAGCGTATCCATTTTACACGAGCAGTACTTC
>TRBV6-2/TRBV6-3|few|.|TRBJ2-1
CASSYSDLRNEQFF
TGTGCCAGCAGTTACTCGGACTTGCGCAATGAGCAGTTCTTC
>TRBV7-8|.|TRBD1|TRBJ1-5
CASSWDRLGQPQHF
TGTGCCAGCAGCTGGGACAGGTTGGGCCAGCCCCAGCATTTT
>TRBV6-2/TRBV6-3|.|TRBD2|TRBJ2-3
CASSYEAGNTDTQYF
TGTGCCAGCAGTTACGAAGCGGGAAACACAGATACGCAGTATTTT
>TRBV20-1|.|.|TRBJ2-3
CSADTRRSDTDTQYF
TGCAGTGCTGATACTCGACGCTCCGACACAGATACGCAGTATTTT
>TRBV7-6|.|.|TRBJ2-7
CASSQRTGRNYEQYF
TGTGCCAGCAGCCAAAGGACGGGGCGGAACTACGAGCAGTACTTC
>TRBV18|few|.|TRBJ1-1
CASSPTTGVNTEAFF
TGTGCCAGCTCACCAACTACAGGAGTGAACACTGAAGCTTTCTTT
>TRBV9|.|.|TRBJ2-2
CASSVALSGGAETGELFF
TGTGCCAGCAGCGTAGCTCTGTCTGGGGGTGCGGAAACCGGGGAGCTGTTTTTT
>TRBV20-1|many|.|TRBJ2-5
CSAQNAEDSKQTQYF
TGCAGTGCCCAGAACGCGGAAGATTCAAAGCAGACCCAGTACTTC
>TRBV5-6|few|TRBD1|TRBJ1-2
CASSEGQGGGYTF
TGTGCCAGCAGCGAAGGACAGGGGGGAGGCTACACCTTC
>TRBV6-2/TRBV6-3|many|TRBD1|TRBJ2-1
CASSDRGYEQFF
TGTGCCAGCAGCGACAGGGGTTATGAGCAGTTCTTC
>TRBV9|few|TRBD2|TRBJ2-2
CASSVAIAGSTGELFF
TGTGCCAGCAGCGTAGCGATAGCGGGAAGCACCGGGGAGCTGTTTTTT
>TRBV6-5|.|TRBD2|TRBJ2-7
CASSERGVHEQYF
TGTGCCAGCAGTGAGCGGGGGGTCCACGAGCAGTACTTC
>TRBV12-3/TRBV12-4|.|TRBD1|TRBJ1-2
CASSFRGGIGFGYTF
TGTGCCAGCAGTTTTCGAGGGGGCATTGGCTTTGGCTACACCTTC
>TRBV9|.|.|TRBJ2-2
CASSVVKGMNTGELFF
TGTGCCAGCAGCGTAGTTAAGGGGATGAACACCGGGGAGCTGTTTTTT
>TRBV12-3/TRBV12-4|.|TRBD1|TRBJ2-3
CASSLTPGQGFTDTQYF
TGTGCCAGCAGCCTTACACCGGGACAGGGATTCACAGATACGCAGTATTTT
>TRBV7-6|many|.|TRBJ2-1
CASSLDAGFYEQFF
TGTGCCAGCAGCTTAGACGCGGGATTCTATGAGCAGTTCTTC
>TRBV6-2/TRBV6-3|few|TRBD2|TRBJ2-7
CASRGIGDYEISYEQYF
TGTGCCAGCAGAGGGATCGGGGACTACGAGATCTCCTACGAGCAGTACTTC
>TRBV7-6|few|TRBD1|TRBJ2-7
CASSPVGTGSPEQYF
TGTGCCAGCAGCCCCGTTGGGACAGGGTCTCCCGAGCAGTACTTC